The sequence of this T cell receptor (beta chain) was determined in a study of beta chain features in type 1 diabetes. Germline V gene data show CDR1 as SSHAT and CDR2 as FNYEAQ (reference sequence). This CDR3 comprises 15 residues. V lost 4 bases and J lost 6, with 15 bases in between. Sorting of CD4+ naive, central memory, regulatory and stem cell-like memory cells was performed via CD45RO/CCR7/CD25/CD127/CD95/CD27. cDNA synthesis used the whole RNA isolate, giving expressed TCRB sequences. Assay: immunoSEQ multiplex PCR; the TCRdb copy retains only in-frame clones and omits some. This sample carries about 620,000 clones, 15% to 18% of them seen once, and the ten largest clones take more than 0.08%.

Sequencing was done on a sample of naive CD4+ T cells from blood. This TCR came from a man younger than 35 in good health. The genes are TRBV7-7 and TRBJ2-2, with D perhaps being TRBD1 or TRBD2 (5 bases each). For the CDR3, the DNA is TGTGCCAGCAGCTCCGGGACCCTCCCTCCCGGGGAGCTGTTTTTT. Translation: CASSSGTLPPGELFF.